This note documents a single TCR beta chain sequence. The antigen is undetermined. These data belong to a study of cytomegalovirus exposure and HLA in healthy donors. PCR was performed using 60 Vbeta and 13 Jbeta primers. Sequencing used immunoSEQ multiplex PCR; TCRdb keeps in-frame clones, though not all of them. The data show about 200,000 clones, approximately 80% seen once. Overall study findings and caveats: An analysis was carried out at a later point. It showed that HLA-associated TCR beta chains were more clonally expanded than equally common non-associated chains.

The sample was PBMCs. The TCR comes from a male donor in good health and CMV-seronegative.

The CDR3 loop reads CASTSPVDSGSSYNEQFF. In DNA, the CDR3 is TGTGCCAGCACCTCCCCGGTCGATAGCGGGAGCTCCTACAATGAGCAGTTCTTC. The chain links TRBV28 to TRBJ2-1; 9 bases match TRBD2. The V segment lost 7 bases and the J segment 0 bases; nucleotides outside the gene matches: 13. The germline gives CDR1 MDHEN, CDR2 SYDVKM. The CDR3 runs to 18 residues.